The rows below give T cell receptor beta chains drawn from one sample of a study of OX40 agonist ivuxolimab in advanced cancers. Some clones are missing from TCRdb's copy, which holds only in-frame ones; the method was immunoSEQ multiplex PCR. Counted here are about 40,000 clones, about nine tenths occurring once; the ten biggest clones make up 8.5% to 10%. The sample was CD4+ or CD8+ T cells sorted from blood, taken in a trial of the OX40 agonist ivuxolimab. Receptor source: an adult with an advanced solid tumor such as melanoma, head and neck, liver or kidney cancer. The CDR3 runs from the conserved cysteine through the conserved F or W. A D gene is named only where the DNA matches it firmly. Clone size is stated in some rows and not others, as once, few, many or a class when expanded.

NA,TRBD2,TRBJ2-1,TRBV4-3,TGCGCCAGCAGCCAAGACCCCAGCGGGAGTCGTCATGAGCAGTTCTTC,CASSQDPSGSRHEQFF
NA,NA,TRBJ1-1,TRBV4-3,TGCGCCAGCAGCCGAGAACCATCGGGGAACACTGAAGCTTTCTTT,CASSREPSGNTEAFF
medium-sized,NA,TRBJ1-2,TRBV6-1,TGTGCCAGCGAATCCATTGGGGGGAACTATGGCTACACCTTC,CASESIGGNYGYTF
NA,NA,TRBJ2-1,TRBV4-1,TGCGCCAGCAGCCAAGTCACTGGGGGTGAGCAGTTCTTC,CASSQVTGGEQFF
once,NA,TRBJ2-1,TRBV14,TGTGCCAGCAGCCAAGCCCGTCTTCTGAGGCATGAGCAGTTCTTC,CASSQARLLRHEQFF
NA,NA,TRBJ2-7,TRBV4-1,TGCGCCAGCAGCCACCCTGGGGGCTACGAGCAGTACTTC,CASSHPGGYEQYF
NA,NA,TRBJ2-7,TRBV4-1,TGCGCCAGCAGCCAAGAATCCACGGGCGTGGGACTTACCTCCTACGAGCAGTACTTC,CASSQESTGVGLTSYEQYF
NA,NA,TRBJ1-4,TRBV5-5,TGTGCCAGCAGCTTTCACTCGGAGGATGAAAAACTGTTTTTT,CASSFHSEDEKLFF
NA,TRBD1,TRBJ2-1,TRBV7-6,TGTGCCAGCAGCTTGTACCTGGCAAACGACAGGGGCCAATACAATGAGCAGTTCTTC,CASSLYLANDRGQYNEQFF
NA,NA,TRBJ2-1,TRBV7-9,TGTGCCAGCAGCTTAGTACCCCTTTGGGGGTTCTTC,CASSLVPLWGFF
NA,NA,TRBJ2-6,TRBV23-1,TGCGCCAGCAGTCAATCCACTTACGCGGCACTCTGTGGGGCCAACGTCCTGACTTTC,CASSQSTYAALCGANVLTF
once,NA,TRBJ2-7,TRBV7-9,TGTGCCAGCAGCTCTGGGGGAGGGGGCGACCCCTACGAGCAGTACTTC,CASSSGGGGDPYEQYF
NA,NA,TRBJ2-7,TRBV5-4,TGTGCCAGCAGCGACGGTGCCACCTACGAGCAGTACTTC,CASSDGATYEQYF
NA,NA,TRBJ2-1,TRBV21-1,TGTGCCAGCAGCTCGACTAGCGAGTACAATGAGCAGTTCTTC,CASSSTSEYNEQFF
NA,NA,TRBJ1-1,TRBV6-1,TGTGCCAGCACCATGGGGGGGGCAGAAGCTTTCTTT,CASTMGGAEAFF
NA,TRBD2,TRBJ2-1,TRBV19,TGTGCCAGTAGTATGTTCGACGGGCCATACCCTAGTAGCGGGAGGGATAATGAGCAGTTCTTC,CASSMFDGPYPSSGRDNEQFF
few,TRBD1,TRBJ1-2,TRBV4-1,TGCGCCAGCAGCCTACAGACAGGGCCTCGTGGCTACACCTTC,CASSLQTGPRGYTF
once,TRBD1,TRBJ1-2,TRBV29-1,TGCAGCGTTGGGGCTGAGGGGGCCGGGACCCAGGGGTATGGCTACACCTTC,CSVGAEGAGTQGYGYTF
NA,NA,TRBJ1-2,TRBV28,TGTGCCAGCAGTTTCCGGGACATTTATGGCTACACCTTC,CASSFRDIYGYTF
NA,TRBD1,TRBJ2-1,TRBV6-4,TGTGCCAGCAGTGTTGGGACAGACAATGAGCAGTTCTTC,CASSVGTDNEQFF
NA,NA,TRBJ2-7,TRBV27,TGTGCCAGCAGTTTATCCGGGGAGAAATCCTACGAGCAGTACTTC,CASSLSGEKSYEQYF
NA,NA,TRBJ2-2,TRBV9,TGTGCCAGCAGCGTGGCCGGGACCGGGGAGCTGTTTTTT,CASSVAGTGELFF